A single count supports the clone carrying this T cell receptor (beta chain). Its antigen is undetermined. This sample is drawn from a study of PD-1 blockade in classical Hodgkin lymphoma. Study at large: Nivolumab was given intravenously to patients at 3 mg/kg every 2 weeks.

The sample's time point: cycle 4 day 1 (C4D1), after six to seven weeks of nivolumab. Each and every patient relapsed after autologous stem cell transplantation, and patients got differing brentuximab vedotin exposure. Study results and caveats: Repertoire difference causes, possibly disease activity or prior therapy, remain undefined. A reduction in baseline TCR diversity was reportedly seen in newly diagnosed patients relative to healthy donors.

The CDR3 runs 13 residues. Germline V CDR1 and CDR2: SGHDT, YYEEEE. The ends were cut back, 0 bases at V and 8 bases at J, with 11 bases in the middle. Clones were sequenced by immunoSEQ multiplex PCR, and TCRdb holds only the in-frame ones, with some missing. This table holds tens of thousands of clones, less than 95% found once. The chain links TRBV5-6 to TRBJ1-2; D not resolved. The receptor comes from a human donor with classical Hodgkin lymphoma. The source material was peripheral blood mononuclear cells (PBMCs), sampled before the fourth cycle of nivolumab. CDR3 DNA sequence: TGTGCCAGCAGCTTGGTCGCGGGAAACGGCTACACCTTC. This sequence encodes CASSLVAGNGYTF. The whole variable domain, remainder taken from reference TRBV5-6 and TRBJ1-2, is DAGVTQSPTHLIKTRGQQVTLRCSPKSGHDTVSWYQQALGQGPQFIFQYYEEEERQRGNFPDRFSGHQFPNYSSELNVNALLLGDSALYLCASSLVAGNGYTFGSGTRLTVV.